Below are 12 T cell receptor beta chains sequenced from a single sample in a study of spatial heterogeneity in lung cancer. TCRdb re-derived calls from the 5' RACE reads in MiXCR, one entry per CDR3 protein. Among 4,100 or so distinct CDR3 sequences, approximately 35% were seen once, and the ten largest hold around 36%. Stated time point: sample taken at primary tumor resection. Unsorted whole RNA samples from tumor, nontumor lung or frozen PBMC were sequenced. The source was PBMCs, collected at surgery. The receptors originated from a male donor with early-stage non-small cell lung cancer.

Points on this clonotype: This beta chain is an off-target read within a library intended for alpha chains, so its frequency means little. The V gene is TRBV19, the J gene TRBJ2-1; tentatively, D is TRBD2 (5 bases). The CDR3 runs 13 residues. V gave up 1 base and J gave up 7 bases, with 8 bases separating them. The germline gives CDR1 LNHDA, CDR2 SQIVND (reference sequence). CDR3 in amino acids: CASSIGSGNEQFF. CDR3 DNA sequence: TGTGCCAGTAGTATAGGGTCGGGGAATGAGCAGTTCTTC.

This clonotype has just a few counts. This beta chain is a stray read from a library made for alpha chains; its abundance is not meaningful. The chain joins TRBV18 to TRBJ2-1, with 10 bases aligning to TRBD2. The CDR3 length is 15 residues. Trimming cost V 6 bases and J 4 bases; bases outside gene matches: 6. CDR1 and CDR2 (germline): KGHSH, LQKENI. The CDR3 is CASSQAGGPYNEQFF. The CDR3 nucleotides read TGTGCCAGCTCGCAAGCGGGAGGGCCGTACAATGAGCAGTTCTTC.

In regard to this clonotype: Because this beta chain is a stray read in a library intended to capture alpha chains, its abundance should not be given much weight. The chain has TRBV6-5 and TRBJ2-7; a weak D match, TRBD1 (7 bases). This CDR3 has 17 amino acids. Per germline, CDR1 MNHEY and CDR2 SVGAGI. The V gene lost 0 bases and the J gene lost 5 bases, with 20 bases spanning the gap. The CDR3 sequence: CASSYSRAGQLYDEQYF. The CDR3 DNA follows: TGTGCCAGCAGTTACTCTAGGGCGGGACAGTTGTACGACGAGCAGTACTTC.

As for this clonotype: This beta chain is a stray read from a library made for alpha chains; its abundance is not meaningful. V is TRBV27 and J is TRBJ2-7, with TRBD2 matching 12 bases. J gave up 5 bases and V 0 bases, and 11 bases lay outside the gene matches. This CDR3 region has 18 residues. The V gene's germline CDR1 is MNHEY and CDR2 SMNVEV (reference sequence). CDR3 region: CASSLSAPPSGRANEQYF. The CDR3 bases are TGTGCCAGCAGTTTATCGGCCCCCCCTAGCGGGAGGGCCAACGAGCAGTACTTC.

About this clonotype: Little can be read into the size of this beta chain, an off-target read in a library designed for alpha chains. The V call is TRBV20-1, the J call TRBJ2-1; D possibly matches TRBD1 or TRBD2 (5 bases each). Per the germline V gene, CDR1 is DFQATT and CDR2 is SNEGSKA (reference sequence). This CDR3 comprises 14 residues. Trimming left V 3 bases short and J 3 bases short, with 12 bases between. CDR3 in DNA: TGCAGTGCTAGCGGGGCAGGGAACTACAATGAGCAGTTCTTC. Its protein product is CSASGAGNYNEQFF.

A note on this clonotype: This beta chain lies outside the target of a library built for alpha chains; its clone size means little. The V gene is TRBV7-9, the J gene TRBJ2-4, with D unresolved. CDR1 is SEHNR and CDR2 is FQNEAQ in the germline V gene (reference sequence). V was cut by 1 base and J by 2 bases, with 9 bases left in between. This CDR3 has 15 amino acids. The CDR3 nucleotides are TGTGCCAGCAGCTTAGTTGGCCAGTCCAAAAACATTCAGTACTTC. Amino acid sequence: CASSLVGQSKNIQYF.

Comments on this clonotype: This beta chain is an off-target read within a library intended for alpha chains, so its frequency means little. The rearrangement links TRBV5-1 to TRBJ2-5; tentatively, D is TRBD1 (5 bases). This CDR3 is 14 amino acids long. The V end lost 4 bases, the J end lost 2 bases, and 12 bases lay between the germline ends. CDR1 and CDR2 from the germline V gene are SGHRS and YFSETQ. The CDR3 reads CASSLRVGQETQYF. The CDR3 DNA follows: TGCGCCAGCAGCCTCAGGGTTGGGCAAGAGACCCAGTACTTC.

With regard to this clonotype: This beta chain represents an off-target read in a library built for alpha chains; its size is of limited meaning. V gene TRBV7-9 combines with J gene TRBJ2-1; TRBD2 matches 7 bases. The CDR3 has 16 amino acids. V lost 5 bases and J lost 7; bases outside the gene matches: 14. In germline, CDR1 is SEHNR, CDR2 FQNEAQ (reference sequence). CDR3: CASSVSGTTTRNEQFF. The CDR3 DNA reads TGTGCCAGCAGCGTCAGCGGGACTACCACTAGGAATGAGCAGTTCTTC.

As regards this clonotype: A library made for alpha chains picked up this beta chain off target, so its size means little. This sequence joins TRBV6-6 and TRBJ2-7, with 9 bases that match TRBD1. The ends lost 8 bases at V and 0 bases at J; junction bases unmatched: 5. The CDR3 has 14 residues. Germline-derived CDR1 and CDR2 are MNHNY and SVGAGI (reference sequence). The CDR3 bases are TGTGCCAGCCACGGGACAGGGAGCTCCTACGAGCAGTACTTC. Translation: CASHGTGSSYEQYF.

About this clonotype: This beta chain appears as a stray read in a library generated for alpha chains; its size is not informative. The chain links TRBV7-6 to TRBJ2-5, with TRBD1 matching 7 bases. The CDR3 is 15 amino acids. Per germline, CDR1 SGHVS and CDR2 FNYEAQ. V shed 4 bases, J shed 0 bases, and the junction held 5 bases outside the gene matches. The CDR3 loop reads CASSSGQPYQETQYF. DNA for the CDR3: TGTGCCAGCAGCTCGGGACAGCCGTACCAAGAGACCCAGTACTTC. Supplemented by reference TRBV7-6 and TRBJ2-5, the full variable domain reads GAGVSQSPRYKVTKRGQDVALRCDPISGHVSLYWYRQALGQGPEFLTYFNYEAQQDKSGLPNDRFSAERPEGSISTLTIQRTEQRDSAMYRCASSSGQPYQETQYFGPGTRLLVL.

Of note for this clonotype: This beta chain lies outside the target of a library built for alpha chains; its clone size means little. The V call is TRBV28, the J call TRBJ2-1; D uncertain. Per the germline V gene, CDR1 is MDHEN and CDR2 is SYDVKM. This CDR3 spans 15 amino acids. V lost 1 base, J lost 5 bases, and 12 bases lay in between. The CDR3 loop reads CASSLSPLSHNEQFF. CDR3 in DNA: TGTGCCAGCAGTTTATCGCCCCTCTCACACAATGAGCAGTTCTTC.

In this sample, this clonotype turned up a few times. In a library made to pick up alpha chains, this beta chain is a stray read with a size that means little. The gene calls are TRBV6-2 or TRBV6-3 and TRBJ2-7; 7 nucleotides agree with TRBD2. V was clipped by 7 bases and J by 6 bases; unmatched bases: 9. This CDR3 is 13 amino acids long. Germline V gives CDR1 MNHEY, CDR2 SVGEGT. CDR3 loop: CASIRTSLGEQYF. Here the CDR3 DNA reads TGTGCCAGCATCCGGACTAGTTTGGGCGAGCAGTACTTC.